These 23 T cell receptor beta chains originate from one sample sequenced in a study of blood T cell repertoires in COVID-19. TCRdb keeps only in-frame clones here, not all; method: immunoSEQ multiplex PCR. In the table there are 35,000 to 40,000 clones, 84% of which are singletons. The sequenced sample consisted of peripheral blood. These receptor sequences come from a man in his 60s with COVID-19, enrolled during active disease.

The chain is built from TRBV28 and TRBJ1-4; 9 bases are shared with TRBD1. The CDR3 has 15 amino acids. The V segment lost 6 bases and the J segment 5 bases; nucleotides outside the gene matches: 7. The germline V gene has CDR1 MDHEN and CDR2 SYDVKM. In nucleotides, the CDR3 is TGTGCCAGCAGGCTACAGGGGGCGATAAATGAAAAACTGTTTTTT. This encodes CASRLQGAINEKLFF. Variable domain in full (rest from reference TRBV28 and TRBJ1-4): DVKVTQSSRYLVKRTGEKVFLECVQDMDHENMFWYRQDPGLGLRLIYFSYDVKMKEKGDIPEGYSVSREKKERFSLILESASTNQTSMYLCASRLQGAINEKLFFGSGTQLSVL.

The genes are TRBV2 and TRBJ1-2, with D tentatively TRBD1 (6 bases). The CDR3 length is 14 residues. The V gene lost 5 bases and the J gene lost 7 bases, with 17 bases spanning the gap. Germline V gene lookup returns CDR1 SNHLY and CDR2 FYNNEI. CDR3 coding DNA: TGTGCCAGCAGTACCCGATTGGGGGCCGCTGGCTACACCTTC. Its translation: CASSTRLGAAGYTF.

The chain combines TRBV10-3 with TRBJ2-1; 7 bases line up with TRBD2. The CDR3 runs to 11 residues. CDR1 ENHRY and CDR2 SYGVKD come from the germline V gene. V trimming: 6 bases; J trimming: 10 bases; junction bases outside the gene matches: 3. CDR3 in DNA: TGTGCCATCAGGGGTAGCGGGGAGCAGTTCTTC. Protein: CAIRGSGEQFF.

This chain links TRBV7-2 with TRBJ2-1; no firm D call. CDR3 length equals 16 residues. Germline CDR1 reads SGHTA; CDR2 reads FQGNSA. The V end lost 2 bases, the J end lost 1 base, and 12 bases lay between the germline ends. CDR3 nucleotide sequence: TGTGCCAGCAGCTTAATGGATCCGGGTTCCTACAATGAGCAGTTCTTC. This translates into CASSLMDPGSYNEQFF.

In its sample, this clone was seen a few times. V usage is TRBV18 and J usage is TRBJ1-1; D ambiguous. The V end lost 1 base, the J end lost 0 bases, and 6 bases lay between the germline ends. CDR3 length: 14 residues. Germline V lookup: CDR1 KGHSH, CDR2 LQKENI. CDR3: CASSPLGMNTEAFF. CDR3 DNA: TGTGCCAGCTCACCACTGGGCATGAACACTGAAGCTTTCTTT.

This clone was observed a handful of times. This sequence joins TRBV5-1 and TRBJ1-1, with a weak D call TRBD1 (6 bases). Germline CDR1 SGHRS, CDR2 YFSETQ. V lost 1 base and J 10 bases, leaving 14 bases between the germline ends. This CDR3 spans 13 amino acids. For the CDR3, the DNA is TGCGCCAGCAGCTTGTTCGGGGGGCTGCGAGCTTTCTTT. This gives the protein CASSLFGGLRAFF.

The chain recombines TRBV7-2 with TRBJ1-1; a weak D match, TRBD1 (6 bases). Trimming took 1 base from V and 4 from J, leaving 13 bases between them. CDR3 length: 15 residues. Looked up from germline, CDR1 is SGHTA and CDR2 is FQGNSA. The DNA of the CDR3 is TGTGCCAGCAGCTTAGACAGGGAGCGGGGCACTGAAGCTTTCTTT. Its translation is CASSLDRERGTEAFF.

CDR3 in amino acids: CASSLLPGQGASNIQYF. CDR3 sequence (DNA): TGTGCCAGCAGCTTACTCCCGGGACAGGGGGCTTCAAACATTCAGTACTTC. The chain has TRBV9 and TRBJ2-4; 12 positions agree with TRBD1. Germline V gives CDR1 SGDLS, CDR2 YYNGEE. The CDR3 runs 17 residues. The trim removed 4 bases at V and 6 bases at J, leaving 11 bases unmatched.

This clone was detected a few times. The rearrangement joins TRBV5-1 to TRBJ2-3, with TRBD1 matching over 8 bases. V lost 4 bases to trimming and J lost 2 bases; unmatched junction nucleotides: 6. Germline assignment: CDR1 SGHRS and CDR2 YFSETQ. The CDR3 contains 15 residues. The CDR3 nucleotides read TGCGCCAGCAGCGTTCGGACAGGGTCCACAGATACGCAGTATTTT. Translation gives CASSVRTGSTDTQYF.

V is TRBV10-3 and J is TRBJ1-6; 7 positions match TRBD1. The CDR3 contains 15 residues. V lost 6 bases and J lost 3; bases outside the gene matches: 5. Germline CDR1 and CDR2: ENHRY and SYGVKD. The CDR3 nucleotides are TGTGCCATCAGCGGCGGGACAGACTATAATTCACCCCTCCACTTT. This sequence encodes CAISGGTDYNSPLHF.

V gene TRBV6-5 combines with J gene TRBJ1-5; TRBD1 agrees at 8 bases. This CDR3 spans 15 amino acids. Trimming removed 5 bases from V and 1 base from J; junction bases left unmatched: 4. CDR1 and CDR2 (germline): MNHEY, SVGAGI. CDR3 in DNA: TGTGCCAGCAGTCGGGACAGGCTAAGCAATCAGCCCCAGCATTTT. The encoded protein is CASSRDRLSNQPQHF.

This clone has only one observation. The chain carries TRBV7-2 and TRBJ1-6; a possible D gene is TRBD1 (6 bases). Germline CDR1 SGHTA, CDR2 FQGNSA. The V gene lost 7 bases and the J gene lost 6 bases, with 19 bases spanning the gap. This CDR3 has 16 residues. The CDR3 DNA follows: TGTGCCAGCACCCTAAATGAGGGGGTGGGTAATTCACCCCTCCACTTT. Its translation: CASTLNEGVGNSPLHF. Complete variable domain (other parts from reference TRBV7-2 and TRBJ1-6): GAGVSQSPSNKVTEKGKDVELRCDPISGHTALYWYRQSLGQGLEFLIYFQGNSAPDKSGLPSDRFSAERTGGSVSTLTIQRTQQEDSAVYLCASTLNEGVGNSPLHFGNGTRLTVT.

This chain connects TRBV6-5 to TRBJ1-5, with a tentative D call TRBD1 (5 bases). Looked up from germline, CDR1 is MNHEY and CDR2 is SVGAGI. The V gene lost 6 bases and the J gene lost 6 bases, with 12 bases spanning the gap. The CDR3 runs 13 residues. CDR3 DNA: TGTGCCAGCAGAGGGCAGGGAAGTCAGCCCCAGCATTTT. This translates into CASRGQGSQPQHF.

Only one count was recorded for this clone. V is TRBV7-2 and J is TRBJ1-1; D not resolved. Germline V gives CDR1 SGHTA, CDR2 FQGNSA. The CDR3 consists of 14 residues. Deletions cut 5 bases from V and 5 bases from J, with 15 bases between. CDR3 residues: CASSPMRVGTEAFF. The CDR3 coding sequence is TGTGCCAGCAGCCCCATGAGGGTAGGGACTGAAGCTTTCTTT.

The rearrangement links TRBV3-1 (or the pseudogene TRBV3-2) to TRBJ1-1; D call uncertain. The CDR3 covers 12 residues. Per germline, CDR1 LGHDT and CDR2 YNNKEL (reference sequence). V dropped 4 bases and J dropped 4 bases, with 7 bases sitting between them. CDR3 DNA sequence: TGTGCCAGCAGCCTTACATCCACTGAAGCTTTCTTT. Its protein product is CASSLTSTEAFF.

This clone was found once. The chain uses TRBV28 and TRBJ2-1; tentative D call: TRBD1 (6 bases). The CDR3 totals 15 residues. The germline V gene encodes CDR1 MDHEN and CDR2 SYDVKM. V was cut by 2 bases and J by 6 bases, with 14 bases left in between. CDR3 in amino acids: CASSLSQGLGNEQFF. CDR3 DNA sequence: TGTGCCAGCAGTTTAAGTCAGGGGCTAGGCAATGAGCAGTTCTTC.

The chain carries TRBV7-6 and TRBJ2-1; 7 nucleotides align to TRBD2. The CDR3 is 12 amino acids. V trimming: 5 bases; J trimming: 11 bases; junction bases outside the gene matches: 6. CDR1 and CDR2 (germline): SGHVS, FNYEAQ. The CDR3 loop reads CASSLRLAQQFF. In nucleotides, the CDR3 is TGTGCCAGCAGCCTCCGACTAGCCCAGCAGTTCTTC.

The chain is built from TRBV29-1 and TRBJ2-2; weak D call: TRBD2 (5 bases). Germline V gene sequence: CDR1 SQVTM, CDR2 ANQGSEA. The CDR3 runs to 11 residues. V gave up 2 bases and J gave up 11 bases, with 9 bases separating them. The CDR3 region has the DNA TGCAGCGTTGAATCGGGGTTTGAGCTGTTTTTT. Amino acid sequence: CSVESGFELFF.

The rearrangement joins TRBV2 to TRBJ2-1, with a possible D match to TRBD2 (6 bases). From germline, CDR1 is SNHLY and CDR2 FYNNEI. The CDR3 contains 13 residues. Deletions cut 6 bases from V and 8 bases from J, with 14 bases between. The CDR3 DNA sequence: TGTGCCAGCAGCGCACAGGAGGGTTATGAGCAGTTCTTC. Its protein is CASSAQEGYEQFF.

CDR3 DNA: TGTGCCAGCAGCTTCCAGCCCACAGGGTCCTCTGGAAACACCATATATTTT. It yields the protein CASSFQPTGSSGNTIYF. This chain connects TRBV7-2 to TRBJ1-3; D perhaps matches TRBD1 (6 bases). The CDR3 sequence is 17 residues long. V was shortened by 3 bases and J by 0 bases, with 15 bases between the two germline ends. CDR1 SGHTA and CDR2 FQGNSA come from the germline V gene. The full variable domain, completed using reference TRBV7-2 and TRBJ1-3, is GAGVSQSPSNKVTEKGKDVELRCDPISGHTALYWYRQSLGQGLEFLIYFQGNSAPDKSGLPSDRFSAERTGGSVSTLTIQRTQQEDSAVYLCASSFQPTGSSGNTIYFGEGSWLTVV.

This clone has just one count. The chain combines TRBV11-3 with TRBJ2-1, with D unclear. This CDR3 is 11 amino acids long. V lost 4 bases and J lost 6, with 4 bases in between. Germline CDR1 reads SGHNT; CDR2 reads YENEEA. DNA of the CDR3: TGTGCCAGCAGCTACGGCAATGAGCAGTTCTTC. Its translation is CASSYGNEQFF.

The chain couples TRBV30 to TRBJ2-5, with 9 nucleotides matching TRBD1. This CDR3 contains 12 residues. V gave up 1 base and J gave up 7 bases; unmatched junction bases: 1. Per germline, CDR1 GTSNPN and CDR2 SVGIG (reference sequence). As DNA, the CDR3 is TGTGCCTGGAGTGCGGGACAGGGGACCCAGTACTTC. Protein: CAWSAGQGTQYF.

This sequence joins TRBV19 and TRBJ1-6; D perhaps matches TRBD1 (5 bases). Germline assignment: CDR1 LNHDA and CDR2 SQIVND (reference sequence). The CDR3 consists of 16 residues. V lost 1 base and J 7 bases, leaving 14 bases between the germline ends. Here the CDR3 reads CASSIAGGHRNSPLHF. Here the CDR3 DNA reads TGTGCCAGTAGTATAGCCGGGGGTCACAGAAATTCACCCCTCCACTTT.